These 28 T cell receptor beta chains were all obtained from the same sample, sequenced in a study of blood T cell repertoires in COVID-19. Sequencing was performed with immunoSEQ multiplex PCR; in TCRdb, only in-frame clones are kept and a portion is missing. Among approximately 50,000 clones, 80% to 90% were seen once, and the ten largest hold 3.5% to 4.5%. Specimen: peripheral blood. These receptors all come from a man between 45 and 60 years old with acute or convalescent COVID-19.

The CDR3 region is CASSESGFGTEAFF. CDR3 nucleotides: TGCGCCAGCAGTGAGTCCGGTTTTGGCACTGAAGCTTTCTTT. The chain combines TRBV10-1 with TRBJ1-1; no clear D. The CDR3 is made up of 14 amino acids. The germline gives CDR1 WNHNN, CDR2 SYGVQD (reference sequence). V was clipped by 0 bases and J by 4 bases, with 9 bases between them.

V is TRBV6-6 and J is TRBJ1-1; D ambiguous. The germline V gene has CDR1 MNHNY and CDR2 SVGAGI (reference sequence). V lost 4 bases and J 0 bases, leaving 6 bases between the germline ends. The CDR3 spans 13 residues. CDR3 coding DNA: TGTGCCAGCAGTTTCTTCGTGAACACTGAAGCTTTCTTT. Translating it yields CASSFFVNTEAFF.

The rearrangement uses TRBV11-2 and TRBJ1-6; weak D call: TRBD1 (5 bases). CDR3 size: 13 residues. CDR1 SGHAT and CDR2 FQNNGV come from the germline V gene. The germline V and J ends were trimmed by 0 bases and 8 bases, with 5 bases remaining between them. This CDR3 reads CASSLEGDSPLHF. CDR3 DNA sequence: TGTGCCAGCAGCTTAGAAGGGGATTCACCCCTCCACTTT.

This chain joins TRBV19 and TRBJ2-1; 10 bases agree with TRBD2. The trim removed 4 bases at V and 9 bases at J, leaving 12 bases unmatched. The V gene's germline CDR1 is LNHDA and CDR2 SQIVND (reference sequence). The CDR3 length is 16 residues. In nucleotides, the CDR3 is TGTGCCAGTAGTACTCAAGGAGCGGGAGGGGGGGGTGAGCAGTTCTTC. Translation gives CASSTQGAGGGGEQFF.

The chain employs TRBV6-6 and TRBJ1-5; 7 nucleotides agree with TRBD1. Trimming cost V 6 bases and J 9 bases; bases outside gene matches: 11. Germline V CDR1 and CDR2: MNHNY, SVGAGI (reference sequence). CDR3 length: 14 residues. CDR3 in DNA: TGTGCCAGCAGGACCGGGACAGTGGGTCCGCCCCAGCATTTT. Amino acids: CASRTGTVGPPQHF.

V and J are TRBV9 and TRBJ1-2; 7 nucleotides agree with TRBD1. This CDR3 has 15 amino acids. Trimming cost V 4 bases and J 0 bases; bases outside gene matches: 6. The V gene's germline CDR1 is SGDLS and CDR2 YYNGEE. CDR3 nucleotides: TGTGCCAGCAGCTCGCGGACAGGAGCTAACTATGGCTACACCTTC. Translated: CASSSRTGANYGYTF.

In its sample, this clone was seen a few times. The chain couples TRBV28 to TRBJ1-4, with 7 nucleotides matching TRBD1. The CDR3 extends over 16 amino acids. The trim removed 6 bases at V and 7 bases at J, leaving 14 bases unmatched. Germline CDR1 and CDR2: MDHEN and SYDVKM. The CDR3 here is CASSPGQALSGEKLFF. DNA of the CDR3: TGTGCCAGCAGCCCTGGACAGGCCCTCTCTGGTGAAAAACTGTTTTTT.

The rearrangement links TRBV19 to TRBJ1-5, with D possibly being TRBD1 (5 bases). Germline CDR1 LNHDA, CDR2 SQIVND (reference sequence). The CDR3 spans 15 residues. The ends were cut back, 3 bases at V and 5 bases at J, with 14 bases in the middle. The CDR3 sequence: CASSMLGQTYQPQHF. The CDR3, as DNA: TGTGCCAGTAGTATGTTGGGGCAGACCTATCAGCCCCAGCATTTT.

This chain links TRBV29-1 with TRBJ1-2; no clear D. This CDR3 region has 11 residues. Trimming removed 4 bases at V and 4 bases at J, with 7 bases between. Per germline, CDR1 SQVTM and CDR2 ANQGSEA. The CDR3 loop is CSVGAGYGYTF. The CDR3 coding sequence is TGCAGCGTTGGGGCCGGCTATGGCTACACCTTC.

V and J are TRBV7-2 and TRBJ1-6; D gene uncertain. The germline V gene encodes CDR1 SGHTA and CDR2 FQGNSA. Trimming took 6 bases from V and 7 from J, leaving 16 bases between them. CDR3 length: 15 residues. CDR3 in amino acids: CASRLGRFGNSPLHF. DNA of the CDR3: TGTGCCAGCAGACTCGGGAGGTTCGGGAATTCACCCCTCCACTTT.

This rearrangement joins TRBV7-3 to TRBJ1-2, with unresolved D. CDR1 and CDR2 from the germline V gene are SGHTA and FQGTGA. Trimming pared 2 bases from V and 10 bases from J, leaving 17 bases between. The CDR3 runs 14 residues. The DNA for the CDR3 is TGTGCCAGCAGCTTACTAGGCGGAGGAGTCGACTACACCTTC. Encoded protein: CASSLLGGGVDYTF.

This clone has only one observation. This chain joins TRBV5-8 and TRBJ2-1; 7 positions agree with TRBD1. The V gene end was trimmed by 4 bases and the J gene end by 0 bases; junction bases not matched to a gene: 7. The CDR3 spans 16 residues. Germline values: CDR1 SGHTS, CDR2 YDEGEE. CDR3 protein: CASSRGQLSSYNEQFF. DNA for the CDR3: TGTGCCAGCAGCAGGGGACAGCTGAGCTCCTACAATGAGCAGTTCTTC.

CDR3 DNA sequence: TGTGCCAGTAGTAACAGGGGAGATACGCAGTATTTT. It translates to CASSNRGDTQYF. The chain has TRBV19 and TRBJ2-3, with TRBD1 identical over 7 bases. Per the germline V gene, CDR1 is LNHDA and CDR2 is SQIVND (reference sequence). The CDR3 runs 12 residues. The V gene end was trimmed by 4 bases and the J gene end by 5 bases; junction bases not matched to a gene: 0.

This rearrangement joins TRBV10-3 to TRBJ1-5, with D tentatively TRBD1 (6 bases). CDR1 ENHRY and CDR2 SYGVKD come from the germline V gene. The CDR3 runs to 15 residues. V was cut by 6 bases and J by 2 bases, with 14 bases left in between. The CDR3, as DNA: TGTGCCATCAGCCTCAGGGGCGGTGGCAATCAGCCCCAGCATTTT. It translates to CAISLRGGGNQPQHF.

The chain recombines TRBV7-9 with TRBJ1-2; 7 nucleotides line up with TRBD1. Per germline, CDR1 SEHNR and CDR2 FQNEAQ (reference sequence). This CDR3 is built from 13 residues. The J segment lost 5 bases and the V segment lost 3 bases, leaving 3 bases of the junction unmatched. CDR3 in amino acids: CASSFTGEYGYTF. The CDR3 region has the DNA TGTGCCAGCAGCTTCACAGGGGAATATGGCTACACCTTC.

The chain couples TRBV27 to TRBJ2-1; TRBD1 matches at 10 bases. CDR1 and CDR2 from the germline V gene are MNHEY and SMNVEV (reference sequence). The junction had 5 bases not matched to a gene; V was cut back by 10 bases and J by 2 bases. The CDR3 runs to 14 residues. The CDR3 protein is CATSTGGAYNEQFF. CDR3 coding DNA: TGTGCCACTTCGACAGGGGGCGCCTACAATGAGCAGTTCTTC.

This clone was observed a single time. This chain uses TRBV5-6 with TRBJ2-7; 7 positions agree with TRBD1. Losses at the gene ends were 4 bases for V and 0 bases for J; bases not matched to a gene: 7. The CDR3 runs 15 residues. Germline CDR1 is SGHDT and CDR2 is YYEEEE. The chain's CDR3 is CASSNSGTVSYEQYF. CDR3 nucleotide sequence: TGTGCCAGCAGCAATTCCGGGACAGTCTCCTACGAGCAGTACTTC.

This rearrangement joins TRBV11-2 to TRBJ2-1, with 8 bases matching TRBD1. The germline CDR1 and CDR2 sequences are SGHAT and FQNNGV. V lost 5 bases and J lost 0; bases outside the gene matches: 6. The CDR3 extends over 16 amino acids. Here the CDR3 reads CASSPRDRSSYNEQFF. The CDR3, as DNA: TGTGCCAGCAGCCCCCGGGACAGGAGCTCCTACAATGAGCAGTTCTTC.

A note on this clone: Within the sample, other DNA sequences also encode this same CDR3. J is TRBJ1-1 and V is TRBV11-1; D is undetermined. CDR1 SGHAT and CDR2 FQDESV come from the germline V gene (reference sequence). The CDR3 runs to 12 residues. Trimming removed 4 bases from V and 1 base from J, with 4 bases in between. The chain's CDR3 is CASSYRNTEAFF. Written as DNA, the CDR3 is TGTGCCAGCAGCTACAGGAACACTGAAGCTTTCTTT.

This chain joins TRBV4-1 and TRBJ1-5; TRBD1 aligns across 7 bases. V was clipped by 1 base and J by 6 bases; unmatched bases: 6. The CDR3 contains 15 residues. The V gene's germline CDR1 is MGHRA and CDR2 YSYEKL. The CDR3 here is CASSQARQGSQPQHF. The CDR3 nucleotides are TGCGCCAGCAGCCAAGCTAGACAGGGATCTCAGCCCCAGCATTTT.

V usage is TRBV6-5 and J usage is TRBJ2-7; the match to TRBD2 covers 10 bases. The CDR3 runs to 15 residues. Germline assignment: CDR1 MNHEY and CDR2 SVGAGI. J lost 3 bases, V lost 0 bases, and 2 bases had no gene match. The CDR3 coding sequence is TGTGCCAGCAGTTACTCCCTAGCGGGAGTCTACGAGCAGTACTTC. It yields the protein CASSYSLAGVYEQYF.

V and J are TRBV7-3 and TRBJ2-3; 13 bases match TRBD2. Germline-derived CDR1 and CDR2 are SGHTA and FQGTGA. V trimming: 5 bases; J trimming: 6 bases; junction bases outside the gene matches: 8. The length of the CDR3 is 16 residues. This chain's CDR3 is CASSPWTSGSIDTQYF. CDR3 DNA sequence: TGTGCCAGCAGCCCCTGGACTAGCGGGAGTATCGATACGCAGTATTTT.

The rearrangement uses TRBV27 and TRBJ2-2, with 9 bases aligning to TRBD1. Germline CDR1 MNHEY, CDR2 SMNVEV (reference sequence). V lost 3 bases and J lost 6; bases outside the gene matches: 8. The CDR3 has 16 residues. As DNA, the CDR3 is TGTGCCAGCAGTTTCCCGGGACAGGGACCGGCCGGGGAGCTGTTTTTT. It is translated as CASSFPGQGPAGELFF.

The chain recombines TRBV28 with TRBJ1-4; a possible D gene is TRBD1 (6 bases). V lost 6 bases and J 4 bases, leaving 9 bases between the germline ends. The CDR3 consists of 13 residues. The germline V gene has CDR1 MDHEN and CDR2 SYDVKM. The CDR3: CASRAQGNEKLFF. The CDR3 nucleotides read TGTGCCAGCAGGGCACAGGGTAATGAAAAACTGTTTTTT.

J is TRBJ1-5 and V is TRBV27, with unresolved D. V was shortened by 0 bases and J by 0 bases, with 12 bases between the two germline ends. Germline V gives CDR1 MNHEY, CDR2 SMNVEV (reference sequence). The CDR3 spans 17 residues. CDR3 coding DNA: TGTGCCAGCAGTTTATCCCTGCCGGGTTATAGCAATCAGCCCCAGCATTTT. Its translation is CASSLSLPGYSNQPQHF.

The chain links TRBV3-1 (or the pseudogene TRBV3-2) to TRBJ1-2; TRBD1 matches at 8 bases. The CDR3 is made up of 18 amino acids. The germline gives CDR1 LGHDT, CDR2 YNNKEL (reference sequence). Trimming took 0 bases from V and 4 from J; bases not matched to a gene: 13. The CDR3 spells CASSQEPGQGGTSYGYTF. In DNA form, the CDR3 reads TGTGCCAGCAGCCAAGAGCCCGGACAGGGTGGAACATCCTATGGCTACACCTTC.

This chain joins TRBV19 and TRBJ2-3, with 7 nucleotides matching TRBD1. Trimming removed 7 bases from V and 2 bases from J; junction bases left unmatched: 12. The CDR3 consists of 16 residues. Germline V lookup: CDR1 LNHDA, CDR2 SQIVND (reference sequence). The CDR3 loop is CASTQGRDRNTDTQYF. The CDR3 coding sequence is TGTGCCAGTACTCAAGGCCGGGACAGAAACACAGATACGCAGTATTTT.

The chain employs TRBV11-3 and TRBJ1-1, with a possible D match to TRBD1 (5 bases). This CDR3 has 15 amino acids. Per germline, CDR1 SGHNT and CDR2 YENEEA. Between the trimmed V and J ends, which lost 4 bases and 5 bases, there was a span of 17 bases. CDR3 sequence reads: CASSYSPGGDTEAFF. The CDR3 coding sequence is TGTGCCAGCAGCTATAGCCCCGGGGGAGATACTGAAGCTTTCTTT.